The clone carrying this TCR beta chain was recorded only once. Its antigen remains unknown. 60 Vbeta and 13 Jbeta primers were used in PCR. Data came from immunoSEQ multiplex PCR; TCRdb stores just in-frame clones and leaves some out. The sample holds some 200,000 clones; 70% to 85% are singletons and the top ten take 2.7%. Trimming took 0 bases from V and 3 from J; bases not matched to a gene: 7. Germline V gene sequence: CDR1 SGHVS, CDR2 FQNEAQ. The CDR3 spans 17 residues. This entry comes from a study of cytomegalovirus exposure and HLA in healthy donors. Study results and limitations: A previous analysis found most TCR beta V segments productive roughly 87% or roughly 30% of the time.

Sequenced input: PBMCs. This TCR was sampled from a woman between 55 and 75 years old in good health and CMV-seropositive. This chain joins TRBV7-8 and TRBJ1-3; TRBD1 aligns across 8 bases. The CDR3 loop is CASSLAIRTGFGNTIYF. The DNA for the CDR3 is TGTGCCAGCAGCTTAGCTATTCGGACAGGGTTTGGAAACACCATATATTTT.